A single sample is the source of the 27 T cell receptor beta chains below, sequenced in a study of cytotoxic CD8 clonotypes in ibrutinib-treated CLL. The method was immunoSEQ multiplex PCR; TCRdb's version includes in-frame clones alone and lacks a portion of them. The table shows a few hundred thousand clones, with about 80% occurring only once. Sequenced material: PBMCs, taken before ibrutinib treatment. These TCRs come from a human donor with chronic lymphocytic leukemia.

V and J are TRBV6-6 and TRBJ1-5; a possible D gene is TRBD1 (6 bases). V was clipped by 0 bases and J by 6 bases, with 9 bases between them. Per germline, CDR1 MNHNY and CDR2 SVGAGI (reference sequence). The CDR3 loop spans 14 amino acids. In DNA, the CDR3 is TGTGCCAGCAGTTACTCCGGCAGGGGTCAGCCCCAGCATTTT. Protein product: CASSYSGRGQPQHF.

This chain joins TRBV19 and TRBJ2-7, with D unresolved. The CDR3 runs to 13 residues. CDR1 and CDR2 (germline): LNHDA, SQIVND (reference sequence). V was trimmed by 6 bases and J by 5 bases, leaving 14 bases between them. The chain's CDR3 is CASSPRLGNEQYF. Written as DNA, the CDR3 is TGTGCCAGTAGCCCAAGGTTGGGTAACGAGCAGTACTTC.

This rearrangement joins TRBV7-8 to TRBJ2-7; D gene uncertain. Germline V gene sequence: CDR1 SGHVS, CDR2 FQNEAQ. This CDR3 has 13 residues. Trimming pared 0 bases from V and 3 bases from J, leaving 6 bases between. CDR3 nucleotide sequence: TGTGCCAGCAGCTTAGCGGATAGCTACGAGCAGTACTTC. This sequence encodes CASSLADSYEQYF.

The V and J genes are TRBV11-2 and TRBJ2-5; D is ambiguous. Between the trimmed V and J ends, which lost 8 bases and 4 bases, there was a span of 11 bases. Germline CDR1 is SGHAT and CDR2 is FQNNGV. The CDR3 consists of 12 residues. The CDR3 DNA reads TGTGCCAGCGGTCGAATTGGAGAGACCCAGTACTTC. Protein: CASGRIGETQYF.

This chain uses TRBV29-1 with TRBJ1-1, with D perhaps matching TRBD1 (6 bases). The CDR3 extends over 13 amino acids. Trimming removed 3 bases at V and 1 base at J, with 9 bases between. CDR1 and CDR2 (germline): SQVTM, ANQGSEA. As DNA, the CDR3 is TGCAGCGTTGACCAGGGGACGAACACTGAAGCTTTCTTT. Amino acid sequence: CSVDQGTNTEAFF.

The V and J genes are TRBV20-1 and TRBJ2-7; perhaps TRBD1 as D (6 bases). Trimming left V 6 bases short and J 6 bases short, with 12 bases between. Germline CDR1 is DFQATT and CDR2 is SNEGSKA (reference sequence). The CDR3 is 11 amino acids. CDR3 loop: CSAQVGGEQYF. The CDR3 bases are TGCAGTGCCCAGGTAGGGGGCGAGCAGTACTTC.

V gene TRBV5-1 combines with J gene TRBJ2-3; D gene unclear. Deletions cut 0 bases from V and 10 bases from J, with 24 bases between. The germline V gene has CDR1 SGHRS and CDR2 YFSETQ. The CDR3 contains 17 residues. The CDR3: CASSLVLGGEAVIAQYF. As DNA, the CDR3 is TGCGCCAGCAGCTTGGTCCTGGGCGGAGAGGCGGTGATCGCGCAGTATTTT.

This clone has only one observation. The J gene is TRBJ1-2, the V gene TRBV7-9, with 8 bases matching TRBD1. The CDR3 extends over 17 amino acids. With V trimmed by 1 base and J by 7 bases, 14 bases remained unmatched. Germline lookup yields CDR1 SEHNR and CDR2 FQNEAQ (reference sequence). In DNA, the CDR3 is TGTGCCAGCAGCTTAGAATATGGAAGTCAGGGGGCGTTTGGCTACACCTTC. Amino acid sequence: CASSLEYGSQGAFGYTF.

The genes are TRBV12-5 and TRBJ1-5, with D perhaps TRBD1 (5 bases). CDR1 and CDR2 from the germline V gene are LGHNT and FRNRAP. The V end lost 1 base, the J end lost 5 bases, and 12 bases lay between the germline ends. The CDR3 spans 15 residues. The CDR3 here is CASGLGSQGHQPQHF. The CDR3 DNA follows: TGTGCTAGTGGTTTGGGTTCTCAGGGCCATCAGCCCCAGCATTTT.

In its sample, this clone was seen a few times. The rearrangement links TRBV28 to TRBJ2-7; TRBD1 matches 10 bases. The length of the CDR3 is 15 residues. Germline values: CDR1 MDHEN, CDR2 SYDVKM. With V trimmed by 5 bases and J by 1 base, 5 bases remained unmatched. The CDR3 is CASSLPGQGSYEQYF. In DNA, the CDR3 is TGTGCCAGCAGTCTCCCGGGACAGGGGTCCTACGAGCAGTACTTC.

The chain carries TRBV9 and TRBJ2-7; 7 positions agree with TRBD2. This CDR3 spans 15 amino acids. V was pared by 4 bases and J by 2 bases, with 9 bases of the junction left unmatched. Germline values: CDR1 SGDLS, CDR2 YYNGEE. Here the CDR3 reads CASSLRAGFTYEQYF. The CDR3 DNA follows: TGTGCCAGCAGCCTTAGAGCGGGGTTTACCTACGAGCAGTACTTC.

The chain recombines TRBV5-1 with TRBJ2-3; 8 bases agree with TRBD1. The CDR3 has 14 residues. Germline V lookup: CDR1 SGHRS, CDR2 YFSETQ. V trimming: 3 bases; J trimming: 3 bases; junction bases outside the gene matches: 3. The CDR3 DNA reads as TGCGCCAGCAGCTCGGACAGGGTAACAGATACGCAGTATTTT. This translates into CASSSDRVTDTQYF.

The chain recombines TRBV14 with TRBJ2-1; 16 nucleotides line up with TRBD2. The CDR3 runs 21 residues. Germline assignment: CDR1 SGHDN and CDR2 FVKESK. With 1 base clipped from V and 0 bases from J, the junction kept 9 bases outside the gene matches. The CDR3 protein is CASSQATGTSGRAYSYNEQFF. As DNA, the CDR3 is TGTGCCAGCAGCCAAGCTACCGGGACTAGCGGGAGGGCCTACTCCTACAATGAGCAGTTCTTC.

The CDR3 is CASSQDGTGFYNEQFF. In nucleotides, the CDR3 is TGCGCCAGCAGCCAAGACGGGACAGGGTTTTACAATGAGCAGTTCTTC. This chain joins TRBV4-3 and TRBJ2-1; 9 bases line up with TRBD1. This CDR3 comprises 16 residues. The trim removed 0 bases at V and 4 bases at J, leaving 4 bases unmatched. CDR1 is LGHNA and CDR2 is YSLEER in the germline V gene.

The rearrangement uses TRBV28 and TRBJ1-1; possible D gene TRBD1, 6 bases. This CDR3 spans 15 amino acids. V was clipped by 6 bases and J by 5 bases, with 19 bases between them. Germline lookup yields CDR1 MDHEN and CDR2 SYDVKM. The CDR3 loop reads CASRDTGRGKTEAFF. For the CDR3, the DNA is TGTGCCAGCAGGGATACAGGGAGAGGGAAAACTGAAGCTTTCTTT.

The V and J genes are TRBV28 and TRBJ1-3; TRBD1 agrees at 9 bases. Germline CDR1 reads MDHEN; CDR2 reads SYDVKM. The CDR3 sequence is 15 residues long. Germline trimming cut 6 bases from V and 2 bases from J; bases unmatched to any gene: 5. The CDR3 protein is CASSPDRGTGNTIYF. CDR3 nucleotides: TGTGCCAGCAGCCCGGACAGGGGCACTGGAAACACCATATATTTT.

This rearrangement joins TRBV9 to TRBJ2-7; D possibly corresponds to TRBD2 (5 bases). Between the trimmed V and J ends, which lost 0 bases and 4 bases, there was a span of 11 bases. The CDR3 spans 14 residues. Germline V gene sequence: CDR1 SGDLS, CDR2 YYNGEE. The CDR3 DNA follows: TGTGCCAGCAGCGTAGCGTCACGGACTTACGAGCAGTACTTC. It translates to CASSVASRTYEQYF.

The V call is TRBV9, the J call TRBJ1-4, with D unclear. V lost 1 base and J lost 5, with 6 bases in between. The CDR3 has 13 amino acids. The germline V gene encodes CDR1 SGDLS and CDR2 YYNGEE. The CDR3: CASSVPGNEKLFF. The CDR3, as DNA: TGTGCCAGCAGCGTACCGGGGAATGAAAAACTGTTTTTT.

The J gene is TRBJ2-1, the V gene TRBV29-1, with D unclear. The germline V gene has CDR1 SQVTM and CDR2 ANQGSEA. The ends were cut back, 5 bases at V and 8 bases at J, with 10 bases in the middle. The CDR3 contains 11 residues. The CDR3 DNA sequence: TGCAGCGTTCTTCTAGTCTATGAGCAGTTCTTC. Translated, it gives CSVLLVYEQFF.

CDR3 loop: CASSLAGLGWQFF. The CDR3 region has the DNA TGTGCCAGCAGCTTAGCGGGTTTGGGGTGGCAGTTCTTC. This sequence joins TRBV13 and TRBJ2-1; unclear D gene. The V and J ends lost 1 base and 12 bases respectively, with 13 bases between them. CDR3 size: 13 residues. The germline gives CDR1 PRHDT, CDR2 FYEKMQ (reference sequence).

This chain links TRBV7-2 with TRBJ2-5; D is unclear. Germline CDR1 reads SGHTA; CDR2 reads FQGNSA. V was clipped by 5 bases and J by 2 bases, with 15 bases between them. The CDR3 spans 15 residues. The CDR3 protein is CASSPHPLAQETQYF. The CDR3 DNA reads TGTGCCAGCAGCCCCCACCCATTGGCGCAAGAGACCCAGTACTTC. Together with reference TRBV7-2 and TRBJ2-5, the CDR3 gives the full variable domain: GAGVSQSPSNKVTEKGKDVELRCDPISGHTALYWYRQSLGQGLEFLIYFQGNSAPDKSGLPSDRFSAERTGGSVSTLTIQRTQQEDSAVYLCASSPHPLAQETQYFGPGTRLLVL.

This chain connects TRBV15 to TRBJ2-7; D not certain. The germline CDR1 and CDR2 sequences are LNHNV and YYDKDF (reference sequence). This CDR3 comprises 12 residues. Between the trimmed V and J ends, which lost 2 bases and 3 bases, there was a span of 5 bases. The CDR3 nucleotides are TGTGCCACCAGCAGAAACAACTACGAGCAGTACTTC. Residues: CATSRNNYEQYF.

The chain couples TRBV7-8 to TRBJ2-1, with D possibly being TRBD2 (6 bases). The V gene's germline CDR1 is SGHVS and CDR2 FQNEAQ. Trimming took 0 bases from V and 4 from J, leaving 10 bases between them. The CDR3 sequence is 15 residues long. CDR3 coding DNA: TGTGCCAGCAGCTTAGCGGCAGCGGGTTACAATGAGCAGTTCTTC. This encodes CASSLAAAGYNEQFF.

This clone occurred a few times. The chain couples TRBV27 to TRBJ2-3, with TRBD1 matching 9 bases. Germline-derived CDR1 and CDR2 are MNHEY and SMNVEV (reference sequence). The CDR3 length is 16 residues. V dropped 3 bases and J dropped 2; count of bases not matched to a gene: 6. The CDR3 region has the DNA TGTGCCAGCAGTTTCACAGGGGGCGCTGACACAGATACGCAGTATTTT. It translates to CASSFTGGADTDTQYF.

The CDR3 sequence is CASSPGLGGEFQYF. As DNA, the CDR3 is TGCGCCAGCAGCCCGGGCCTTGGTGGGGAATTTCAGTATTTT. The chain employs TRBV5-1 and TRBJ2-3; D unclear. The CDR3 runs 14 residues. In germline, CDR1 is SGHRS, CDR2 YFSETQ. Trimming left V 4 bases short and J 12 bases short, with 21 bases between.

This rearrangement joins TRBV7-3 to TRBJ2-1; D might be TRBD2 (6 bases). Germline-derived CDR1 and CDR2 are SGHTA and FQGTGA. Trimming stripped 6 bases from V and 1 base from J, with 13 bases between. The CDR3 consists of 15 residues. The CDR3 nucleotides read TGTGCCAGCAGACCACTAGCTACTTCCTACAATGAGCAGTTCTTC. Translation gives CASRPLATSYNEQFF.

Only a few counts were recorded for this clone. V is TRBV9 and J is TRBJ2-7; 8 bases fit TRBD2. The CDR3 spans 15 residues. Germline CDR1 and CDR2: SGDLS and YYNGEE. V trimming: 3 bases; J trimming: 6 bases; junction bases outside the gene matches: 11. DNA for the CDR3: TGTGCCAGCAGCGAGGGGAGCGGGAGTAGTTTCGAGCAGTACTTC. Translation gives CASSEGSGSSFEQYF.